This T cell receptor beta chain emerged from a study of blood T cell repertoires in COVID-19. The V and J ends lost 5 bases and 0 bases respectively, with 13 bases between them. Germline CDR1 is SGHTA and CDR2 is FQGTGA. CDR3 length: 15 amino acids. Repertoires were generated with immunoSEQ multiplex PCR, while TCRdb's copy carries only in-frame clones and drops some. Altogether 150,000 to 200,000 clones are present, 75% to 85% being singletons, with the ten largest covering around 6.1%. Sequencing was performed on PBMCs or T cells enriched from blood (not recorded which). The clonotype comes from a man between 40 and 49 years old who had recovered from COVID-19. This rearrangement joins TRBV7-3 to TRBJ1-1; D is ambiguous. The CDR3 is CASSASGGLNTEAFF. In nucleotides, the CDR3 is TGTGCCAGCAGCGCCTCCGGAGGGCTGAACACTGAAGCTTTCTTT.